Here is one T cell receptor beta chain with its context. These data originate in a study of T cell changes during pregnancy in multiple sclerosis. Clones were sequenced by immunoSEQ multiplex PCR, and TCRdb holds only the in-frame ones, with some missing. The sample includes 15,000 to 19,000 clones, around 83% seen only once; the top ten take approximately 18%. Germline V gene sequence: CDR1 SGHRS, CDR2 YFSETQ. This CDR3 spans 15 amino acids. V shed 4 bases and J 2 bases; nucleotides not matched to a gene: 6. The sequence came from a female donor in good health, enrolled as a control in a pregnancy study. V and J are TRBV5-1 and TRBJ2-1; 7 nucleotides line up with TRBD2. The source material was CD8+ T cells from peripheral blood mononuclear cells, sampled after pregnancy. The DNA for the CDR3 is TGCGCCAGCAGCCCCGGGACTACAACCTACAATGAGCAGTTCTTC. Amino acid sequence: CASSPGTTTYNEQFF.